The clone carrying this T cell receptor (beta chain) has at least ten counts. Documented time point: sample taken at primary tumor resection. Tumor, nontumor lung or frozen PBMC supplied whole RNA, sequenced without sorting. Each CDR3 protein is one row after TCRdb ran MiXCR on the 5' RACE reads. In the table there are 20,000 to 25,000 distinct CDR3 sequences, 4.5% to 5% of which are singletons. The sample belongs to a study of spatial heterogeneity in lung cancer. The CDR3 loop spans 12 amino acids. The germline V gene encodes CDR1 SGDLS and CDR2 YYNGEE. Trimming took off 3 bases at V and 5 bases at J, with 6 bases between the two ends.

The V gene is TRBV9, the J gene TRBJ2-1; D is uncertain. The sample was PBMCs, taken at surgery. The sequence came from a male donor with early-stage non-small cell lung cancer. CDR3 sequence (DNA): TGTGCCAGCAGCGAGATGGACAATGAGCAGTTCTTC. Encoded protein: CASSEMDNEQFF.